This T cell receptor (beta chain) was observed in a study of cytomegalovirus exposure and HLA in healthy donors. Study-level information: A prior study identified 117 million unique TCR beta sequences from 200 million or so T cells. Broader study findings: A later analysis reportedly found that, within productive TCRs, an Asian-associated ancestry cluster had fewer N-insertions than the mean observed across the roughly 700 donors.

There are 15 residues in the CDR3. Trimming took 2 bases from V and 5 from J, leaving 15 bases between them. It was with 60 Vbeta and 13 Jbeta primers that the PCR ran. Data came from immunoSEQ multiplex PCR; TCRdb stores just in-frame clones and leaves some out. In all, the sample yields approximately 110,000 clones. Regarding donors, all were healthy bone marrow donors. In the case of this clone: Its antigen is unidentified.

The chain links TRBV23-1 to TRBJ2-5, with D perhaps matching TRBD1 (5 bases). TRBV23-1 is sorted into the ORF group, with uncertain function. The sequencing input was PBMCs. The receptor comes from a man in his late teens or twenties in good health and CMV-seronegative. The CDR3 sequence: CASSQGGHRRETQYF. For the CDR3, the DNA is TGCGCCAGCAGTCAAGGTGGACACCGTAGGGAGACCCAGTACTTC.